These T cell receptor beta chains were read from a single sample in a study of Ad26.COV2.S vaccination and SARS-CoV-2 variants. Some clones are missing from TCRdb's copy, which holds only in-frame ones; the method was immunoSEQ multiplex PCR. The repertoire consists of almost 400,000 clones, with around 89% occurring once and the leading ten covering under 2%. Sequences were derived from peripheral blood, sampled in a trial of Ad26.COV2.S vaccine versus placebo. These receptors were taken from a person aged 18 to 59 who received the Ad26.COV2.S COVID-19 vaccine or a placebo. CDR3s include the opening cysteine and the closing phenylalanine or tryptophan. Fields, in order: D gene, J gene, clone size, V gene, CDR3 protein, CDR3 DNA. D genes are given only for firm matches. Clone size is shown for a subset of rows, as once, few, many or a class of expanded clone.

TRBD2 TRBJ2-1 - TRBV6-4 CASSGNGRTEQFF TGTGCCAGCAGTGGGAACGGGAGGACTGAGCAGTTCTTC
- TRBJ2-7 - TRBV9 CASSLAVQPYEQYF TGTGCCAGCAGCTTAGCGGTCCAACCCTACGAGCAGTACTTC
TRBD1 TRBJ2-3 - TRBV6-1 CASSEETGGTDTQYF TGTGCCAGCAGTGAGGAGACAGGGGGCACAGATACGCAGTATTTT
- TRBJ2-3 - TRBV28 CASSFGGYTQYF TGTGCCAGCAGTTTTGGTGGGTATACGCAGTATTTT
TRBD1 TRBJ2-7 few TRBV29-1 CSVTGTGYEQYF TGCAGCGTCACCGGGACAGGCTACGAGCAGTACTTC
- TRBJ1-1 - TRBV5-1 CASRRGGDTEAFF TGCGCCAGCAGGCGGGGAGGGGACACTGAAGCTTTCTTT
TRBD2 TRBJ2-1 - TRBV2 CASSDGPSGRSEYEQFF TGTGCCAGCAGTGATGGCCCTAGCGGGAGATCAGAGTATGAGCAGTTCTTC
- TRBJ1-1 - TRBV7-9 CASSLGRKNTEAFF TGTGCCAGCAGCTTAGGCCGAAAGAACACTGAAGCTTTCTTT
- TRBJ1-6 - TRBV11-2 CASSLQTAGNSPLHF TGTGCCAGCAGCTTACAAACTGCGGGTAATTCACCCCTCCACTTT
TRBD1 TRBJ1-5 - TRBV28 CASSPGGRGPDQPQHF TGTGCCAGCAGTCCCGGCGGCAGGGGGCCAGATCAGCCCCAGCATTTT
TRBD2 TRBJ2-1 - TRBV7-7 CASSLGGRDSEEQFF TGTGCCAGCAGCTTGGGAGGGCGTGATAGCGAAGAGCAGTTCTTC
TRBD1 TRBJ1-4 - TRBV19 CASGQVYNEKLFF TGTGCCAGTGGACAGGTCTATAATGAAAAACTGTTTTTT
- TRBJ2-3 - TRBV7-6 CASSPSGFSYPSTDTQYF TGTGCCAGCAGCCCATCTGGGTTTTCATACCCTAGCACAGATACGCAGTATTTT
- TRBJ1-4 - TRBV9 CASSGEGRNEKLFF TGTGCCAGCAGCGGGGAGGGTCGGAATGAAAAACTGTTTTTT
- TRBJ2-4 - TRBV14 CASSQDSAGLAKNIQYF TGTGCCAGCAGCCAAGACAGTGCGGGGCTAGCCAAAAACATTCAGTACTTC
TRBD1 TRBJ2-7 - TRBV14 CASSSQPGQRLYEQYF TGTGCCAGCAGCTCACAGCCGGGACAGAGGCTCTACGAGCAGTACTTC
TRBD2 TRBJ2-5 - TRBV11-2 CASSPGTSGSRETQYF TGTGCCAGCAGCCCAGGGACTAGCGGGAGTAGGGAGACCCAGTACTTC
TRBD1 TRBJ2-5 - TRBV7-2 CASSKTGYQETQYF TGTGCCAGCAGCAAGACAGGGTACCAAGAGACCCAGTACTTC
TRBD1 TRBJ2-3 once TRBV28 CASRATGAGTDTQYF TGTGCCAGCAGGGCGACAGGGGCCGGCACAGATACGCAGTATTTT
- TRBJ2-3 - TRBV4-2 CASSQDPRGSTDTQYF TGTGCCAGCAGCCAAGATCCCCGCGGGAGCACAGATACGCAGTATTTT
- TRBJ2-7 - TRBV20-1 CSAIDRYEQYF TGCAGTGCTATAGACAGGTACGAGCAGTACTTC
TRBD1 TRBJ1-6 - TRBV6-6 CASSRTGVANNSPLHF TGTGCCAGCAGTCGAACAGGGGTAGCCAATAATTCACCCCTCCACTTT
- TRBJ1-6 - TRBV3-1/TRBV3-2 CASSPLFGRGSPLHF TGTGCCAGCAGCCCTTTATTCGGGCGTGGTTCACCCCTCCACTTT
- TRBJ1-2 - TRBV6-5 CASKDQSPSYGYTF TGTGCCAGCAAAGACCAATCCCCTTCCTATGGCTACACCTTC
- TRBJ1-2 - TRBV2 CASTVRSGSRLGGYTF TGTGCCAGCACTGTCAGGTCTGGGTCCCGTCTCGGGGGCTACACCTTC
- TRBJ2-7 once TRBV4-1 CASSQEEGYEQYF TGCGCCAGCAGCCAAGAAGAAGGGTACGAGCAGTACTTC
- TRBJ2-1 - TRBV6-6 CASRRLNNEQFF TGTGCCAGCAGGCGACTTAACAATGAGCAGTTCTTC
- TRBJ1-1 - TRBV28 CASRSGDTEAFF TGTGCCAGCCGTTCCGGGGACACTGAAGCTTTCTTT
- TRBJ1-1 - TRBV7-9 CASSPGLENTEAFF TGTGCCAGCAGTCCAGGCCTGGAGAACACTGAAGCTTTCTTT
- TRBJ2-1 - TRBV6-5 CASSSRFSYNEQFF TGTGCCAGCAGTTCTCGGTTCTCCTACAATGAGCAGTTCTTC
- TRBJ1-6 - TRBV5-1 CASSPAGDTPLHF TGCGCCAGCAGCCCCGCGGGGGATACACCCCTCCACTTT
TRBD2 TRBJ2-1 few TRBV6-1 CASSETGGSYNEQFF TGTGCCAGCAGTGAAACGGGGGGCTCCTACAATGAGCAGTTCTTC
TRBD1 TRBJ2-3 once TRBV5-4 CASGQADTQYF TGTGCCAGCGGACAGGCGGATACGCAGTATTTT
- TRBJ2-2 - TRBV5-1 CASSLVPGEELFF TGCGCCAGCAGCTTGGTTCCGGGAGAGGAGCTGTTTTTT
- TRBJ2-1 - TRBV6-5 CASSPTIYNEQFF TGTGCCAGCAGTCCAACCATCTACAATGAGCAGTTCTTC
- TRBJ1-2 - TRBV28 CASSFRGNYGYTF TGTGCCAGCAGTTTTCGGGGTAACTATGGCTACACCTTC
TRBD1 TRBJ2-3 - TRBV29-1 CSVDKGQGLHF TGCAGCGTTGATAAGGGACAGGGGTTGCATTTT
- TRBJ2-5 - TRBV7-2 CASSHPIRGEETQYF TGTGCCAGCAGCCATCCGATCCGGGGAGAAGAGACCCAGTACTTC
TRBD2 TRBJ2-2 once TRBV5-1 CASSRNPGLAGGTGELFF TGCGCCAGCAGCCGCAACCCGGGACTAGCGGGAGGCACCGGGGAGCTGTTTTTT
- TRBJ2-7 - TRBV5-1 CASSSPTRSSYEQYF TGCGCCAGCAGCTCCCCCACAAGGAGCTCCTACGAGCAGTACTTC
- TRBJ2-3 - TRBV5-3 CARSMGLYPSCTDTQYF TGTGCCAGAAGCATGGGGCTATACCCCTCTTGCACAGATACGCAGTATTTT
- TRBJ1-4 - TRBV12-3/TRBV12-4 CASSTINEKLFF TGTGCCAGCAGTACCATTAATGAAAAACTGTTTTTT
TRBD2 TRBJ2-3 - TRBV7-9 CASSYLAGGLRTDTQYF TGTGCCAGCAGCTATCTAGCGGGAGGCCTACGCACAGATACGCAGTATTTT
- TRBJ2-3 - TRBV27 CASGGRGSTDTQYF TGTGCCAGCGGGGGGCGGGGAAGCACAGATACGCAGTATTTT
TRBD1 TRBJ2-3 - TRBV29-1 CSADPGQGTDTQYF TGCAGCGCCGATCCGGGACAGGGCACAGATACGCAGTATTTT